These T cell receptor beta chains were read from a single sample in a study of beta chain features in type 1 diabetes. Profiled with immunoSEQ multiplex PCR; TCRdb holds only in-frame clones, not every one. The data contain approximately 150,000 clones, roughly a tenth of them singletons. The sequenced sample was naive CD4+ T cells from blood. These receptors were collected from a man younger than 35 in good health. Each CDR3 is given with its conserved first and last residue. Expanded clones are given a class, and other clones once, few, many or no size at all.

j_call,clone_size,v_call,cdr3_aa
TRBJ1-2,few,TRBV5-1,CASSLAGTANYGYTF
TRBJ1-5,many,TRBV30,CAWGQGNQPQHF
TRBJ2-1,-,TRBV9,CASSADRLAGDHNEQFF
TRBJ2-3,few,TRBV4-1,CASSRGQGAEVSTDTQYF
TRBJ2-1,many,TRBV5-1,CASSPIAGGYNEQFF
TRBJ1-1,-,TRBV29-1,CSAAGSRATEAFF
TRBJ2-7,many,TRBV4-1,CASSRRLAGEEQYF
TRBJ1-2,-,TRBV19,CASSHIGGNYGYTF
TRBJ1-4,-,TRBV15,CATSRGDAAEKLFF
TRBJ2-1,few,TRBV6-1,CASRSGNEQFF
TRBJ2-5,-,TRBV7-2,CASSLAQGRETQYF
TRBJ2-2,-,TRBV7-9,CASSLNRVGELFF
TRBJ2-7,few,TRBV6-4,CASSATDGDEQYF
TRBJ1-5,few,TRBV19,CASSIDYQPQHF
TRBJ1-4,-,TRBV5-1,CASSLRQPNEKLFF
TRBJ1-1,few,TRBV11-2,CASSPRDTEAFF
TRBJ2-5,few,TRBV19,CATRGTDRRGETQYF
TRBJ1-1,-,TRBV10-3,CAISEAGLVNTEAFF
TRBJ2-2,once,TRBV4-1,CASSQAPTLQGRNTGELFF
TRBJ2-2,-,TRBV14,CASAGQGVYAGELFF